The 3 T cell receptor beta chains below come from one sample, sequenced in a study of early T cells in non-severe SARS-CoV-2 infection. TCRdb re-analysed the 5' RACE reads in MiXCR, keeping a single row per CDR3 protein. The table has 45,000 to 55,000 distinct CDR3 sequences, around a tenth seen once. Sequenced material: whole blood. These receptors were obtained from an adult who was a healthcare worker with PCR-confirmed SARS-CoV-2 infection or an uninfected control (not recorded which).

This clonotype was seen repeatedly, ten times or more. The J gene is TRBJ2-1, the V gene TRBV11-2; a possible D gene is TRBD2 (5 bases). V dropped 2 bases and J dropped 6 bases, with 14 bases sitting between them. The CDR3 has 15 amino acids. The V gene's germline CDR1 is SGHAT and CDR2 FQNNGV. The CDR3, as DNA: TGTGCCAGCAGCTTAATACTAGAAGTTGGCAATGAGCAGTTCTTC. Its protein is CASSLILEVGNEQFF.

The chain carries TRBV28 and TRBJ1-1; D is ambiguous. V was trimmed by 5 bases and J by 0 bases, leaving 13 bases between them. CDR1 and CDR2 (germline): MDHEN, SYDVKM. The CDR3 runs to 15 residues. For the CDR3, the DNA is TGTGCCAGCAGTCTGCTAGGAGACCTGAACACTGAAGCTTTCTTT. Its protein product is CASSLLGDLNTEAFF.

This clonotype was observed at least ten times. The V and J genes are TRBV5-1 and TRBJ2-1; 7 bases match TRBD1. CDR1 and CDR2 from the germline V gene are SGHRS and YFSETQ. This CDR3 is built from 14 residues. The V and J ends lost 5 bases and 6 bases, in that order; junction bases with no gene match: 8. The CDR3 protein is CASSVGGAGNEQFF. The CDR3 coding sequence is TGCGCCAGCAGTGTAGGGGGCGCAGGCAATGAGCAGTTCTTC. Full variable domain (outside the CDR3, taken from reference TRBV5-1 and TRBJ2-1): KAGVTQTPRYLIKTRGQQVTLSCSPISGHRSVSWYQQTPGQGLQFLFEYFSETQRNKGNFPGRFSGRQFSNSRSEMNVSTLELGDSALYLCASSVGGAGNEQFFGPGTRLTVL.